This is a list of T cell receptor beta chains from one sample in a study of blood T cells in healthy people across ages. TCRdb reprocessed the 5' RACE reads via MiXCR and lists one record per CDR3 protein. The sample carries roughly 1,700,000 distinct CDR3 sequences, about 30% recorded once. The sample comprised blood. The receptors stem from a woman aged 30 to 39 in good health. CDR3s include the opening cysteine and the closing phenylalanine or tryptophan. Each record gives: D gene, clone size, J gene, V gene, CDR3 DNA, CDR3 protein. A D gene is named only where the DNA matches it firmly. Not all rows give a size; the values are once, few, many and, for expanded clones, a class.

-	few	TRBJ2-3	TRBV29-1	TGCAGCGTCCCCCCGGAGGGAGTCGGCTCCGATACGCAGTATTTT	CSVPPEGVGSDTQYF
TRBD1	-	TRBJ2-5	TRBV20-1	TGCAGTGCTGGTAGACAGGGGGCAGGAGAGACCCAGTACTTC	CSAGRQGAGETQYF
TRBD2	-	TRBJ2-1	TRBV3-1	TGTGCCGGCAGCGATGGACTAGCGGGGTACAATGAGCAGTTCTTC	CAGSDGLAGYNEQFF
TRBD1	few	TRBJ2-7	TRBV2	TGTGCCAGCACCGGCCCGGACAGGGCGTACGAGCAGTACTTC	CASTGPDRAYEQYF
-	many	TRBJ2-7	TRBV20-1	TGCAGTGCTTCCCGGACAGTCTCCTACGAGCAGTACTTC	CSASRTVSYEQYF
TRBD2	few	TRBJ2-1	TRBV7-2	TGTGCCACCGCCGGGACTAATGGGAGCAATGAGCAGTTCTTC	CATAGTNGSNEQFF
TRBD1	-	TRBJ2-7	TRBV11-2	TGTGCCAGCAGCTCCCGTGCGGGACAGGGCTACAATGAGCAGTACTTC	CASSSRAGQGYNEQYF
-	few	TRBJ2-5	TRBV9	TGTGCCAGCAGCGTAGGGACGGTCCAAGAGACCCAGTACTTC	CASSVGTVQETQYF
-	-	TRBJ2-7	TRBV24-1	TGTGCCACCAGTGATTTGGGAAAAGGGTTACACGAGCAGTACTTC	CATSDLGKGLHEQYF
TRBD1	-	TRBJ2-7	TRBV6-6	TGTGCCGGCACCTTAGGGACAGGGTCCTACGAGCAGTACTTC	CAGTLGTGSYEQYF
-	-	TRBJ2-1	TRBV2	TGTGCCAGCAGTGTAGAGTCTAGCTCCTACAATGAGCAGTTCTTC	CASSVESSSYNEQFF
TRBD2	few	TRBJ2-5	TRBV18	TGTGCCAGCTCACCCCCTAGCGGGAGAAGAGAGACCCAGTACTTC	CASSPPSGRRETQYF
TRBD2	few	TRBJ2-3	TRBV5-1	TGCGCCAGCGGGATGGCGGGGGGGCTAAGAGATACGCAGTATTTT	CASGMAGGLRDTQYF
-	-	TRBJ2-2	TRBV7-7	TGTGCCAGCAGCTTAAGCGGCGGAGGGGAGCTGTTTTTT	CASSLSGGGELFF
-	-	TRBJ1-4	TRBV5-6	TGTGCCAGCAGCTCGGGGCCAGCTAATGAAAAACTGTTTTTT	CASSSGPANEKLFF
-	few	TRBJ1-2	TRBV6-1	TGTGCCAGCAGTGAAGAGGGCCACTATGGCTACACCTTC	CASSEEGHYGYTF
-	-	TRBJ1-1	TRBV7-9	TGTGCCAGCAGGCCAGTAGGAGGGTCGAACACTGAAGCTTTCTTT	CASRPVGGSNTEAFF
TRBD1	few	TRBJ2-7	TRBV7-8	TGTGCCAGCAGCCCCACGGACAGGGGGCTTGAGCAGTACTTC	CASSPTDRGLEQYF
TRBD1	few	TRBJ2-3	TRBV7-2	TGTGCCAGCAGCCAGCAAGGACAGGTGAAGACAGATACGCAGTATTTT	CASSQQGQVKTDTQYF
TRBD2	-	TRBJ2-7	TRBV9	TGTGCCAGCAGCGTAGGGAGCGGGACCCCCTCCTACGAGCAGTACTTC	CASSVGSGTPSYEQYF
TRBD2	-	TRBJ2-3	TRBV10-3	TGTGCCATCAGTGAGCCGAGACTAGCTACAGATACGCAGTATTTT	CAISEPRLATDTQYF
-	-	TRBJ2-1	TRBV7-2	TGTGCCAGCAGCGTCCCCAAGGGCCACAATGAGCAGTTCTTC	CASSVPKGHNEQFF
TRBD2	many	TRBJ2-1	TRBV20-1	TGCAGTGCTAACGCGGGAGGCATAATTGAGCAGTTCTTC	CSANAGGIIEQFF
-	-	TRBJ2-7	TRBV12-3/TRBV12-4	TGTACCAGCAGCTTTACGTCATACGAGCAGTACTTC	CTSSFTSYEQYF
-	-	TRBJ1-3	TRBV7-9	TGTGCCAGCAGCTTAGGACAGTTCTCTGGAAACACCATATATTTT	CASSLGQFSGNTIYF
TRBD1	few	TRBJ2-1	TRBV29-1	TGCAGCGCTACAGGGGACAATGAGCAGTTCTTC	CSATGDNEQFF
-	-	TRBJ1-1	TRBV27	TGTGCCAGCAGTATCCCCGGGACGAACACTGAAGCTTTCTTT	CASSIPGTNTEAFF
TRBD2	-	TRBJ2-1	TRBV9	TGTGCCAGCAGCGTAGAAGGGACTAGCCCCCTCCATGAGCAGTTCTTC	CASSVEGTSPLHEQFF
-	-	TRBJ2-5	TRBV20-1	TGCAGTGCTAGTAGACGGCCACAAGAGACCCAGTACTTC	CSASRRPQETQYF
-	many	TRBJ2-5	TRBV12-3/TRBV12-4	TGTGCCAGCAGACCGGCGTTCTTAGAGACCCAGTACTTC	CASRPAFLETQYF
-	many	TRBJ2-5	TRBV5-1	TGCGCCAGCAGCCCGGCGTACCAAGAGACCCAGTACTTC	CASSPAYQETQYF
-	-	TRBJ2-7	TRBV7-3	TGTGCCAGCAGTTATACTCCGGGCCCCCTTCCCCATGAGCAGTACTTC	CASSYTPGPLPHEQYF
TRBD2	once	TRBJ2-5	TRBV10-3	TGTGCCATCAAGTCTGGCGGGGGGTCAGGACCCCAAGAGACCCAGTACTTC	CAIKSGGGSGPQETQYF
TRBD2	many	TRBJ2-7	TRBV20-1	TGCAGTGCTTTTTTAGCGGGAGGATCCTACGAGCAGTACTTC	CSAFLAGGSYEQYF
TRBD1	few	TRBJ1-5	TRBV6-1	TGTGCCAGCGGGGAGGGGGCGGGTCAGCCCCAGCATTTT	CASGEGAGQPQHF
-	-	TRBJ2-1	TRBV2	TGTGCCAGTCTAGAACGCAATGAGCAGTTCTTC	CASLERNEQFF
TRBD1	-	TRBJ1-2	TRBV12-3/TRBV12-4	TGTGCCAGCCGTTGGCAGGGGGCAGATGGCTACACCTTC	CASRWQGADGYTF
-	-	TRBJ1-1	TRBV20-1	TGCAGTGCTAGGGGCCACAGGGCCACTGAAGCTTTCTTT	CSARGHRATEAFF
-	many	TRBJ2-7	TRBV7-2	TGTGCCAGCAGCTTCCAGCGACAGGAGCAGTACTTC	CASSFQRQEQYF
-	-	TRBJ1-1	TRBV9	TGTGCCAGCAGCGTAGGAGGCGACGGTGAAGCTTTCTTT	CASSVGGDGEAFF
TRBD1	-	TRBJ1-2	TRBV28	TGTGCCAGCAGCCTGGGACAGGGCTGGCGTAACTATGGCTACACCTTC	CASSLGQGWRNYGYTF
-	few	TRBJ2-5	TRBV20-1	TGCAGTGCTCTTAGCTACCAAGAGACCCAGTACTTC	CSALSYQETQYF
-	-	TRBJ2-7	TRBV28	TGTGCCAGCAGTTTTCTAGGGGTCCCCGAGCAGTACTTC	CASSFLGVPEQYF
TRBD2	-	TRBJ2-1	TRBV5-1	TGCGCCAGCAGCTTGGGCACGGGGGGAGCTTTAGATGAGCAGTTCTTC	CASSLGTGGALDEQFF
TRBD2	many	TRBJ2-3	TRBV6-5	TGTGCCAGCACCCCAACGGGGGGTTCAGATACGCAGTATTTT	CASTPTGGSDTQYF
TRBD1	-	TRBJ1-6	TRBV6-5	TGTGCCAGCAGTCAGGACAGGAGGACCCTCCACTTT	CASSQDRRTLHF
TRBD1	few	TRBJ2-5	TRBV24-1	TGTGCCACCAGTGATGTTACAGGGGGCGGGGAGACCCAGTACTTC	CATSDVTGGGETQYF
-	-	TRBJ1-5	TRBV20-1	TGCAGTGCTAGAGGTGGCAACGGGGGCCATCAGCCCCAGCATTTT	CSARGGNGGHQPQHF
TRBD2	-	TRBJ2-3	TRBV6-2/TRBV6-3	TGTGCCAGCAAAAGCGGGGACCGCACAGATACGCAGTATTTT	CASKSGDRTDTQYF
-	-	TRBJ1-3	TRBV5-1	TGCGCCAGCAGCTTGGGACAGGCGAGCTCTGGAAACACCATATATTTT	CASSLGQASSGNTIYF
-	-	TRBJ2-2	TRBV5-1	TGCGCCAGCAGCTTGGAACCAGAGAACACCGGGGAGCTGTTTTTT	CASSLEPENTGELFF
TRBD2	-	TRBJ2-7	TRBV7-9	TGTGCCAGCAGCCCCCTTCCTGGACTAGCGGGGGCCTACGAGCAGTACTTC	CASSPLPGLAGAYEQYF
-	many	TRBJ2-7	TRBV5-6	TGTGCCAGCAGCTTGGCCGTCAGTAGCGAGCAGTACTTC	CASSLAVSSEQYF
TRBD2	many	TRBJ2-1	TRBV12-5	TGTGCTAGTGGTTTGGTGAGCGGGACTACCTACAATGAGCAGTTCTTC	CASGLVSGTTYNEQFF
TRBD2	-	TRBJ2-1	TRBV6-2/TRBV6-3	TGTGCCAGCCAGATAGCGGGAGGGCACTACAATGAGCAGTTCTTC	CASQIAGGHYNEQFF
-	-	TRBJ1-4	TRBV6-6	TGTGCCAGCAGTGGATATGAAAAACTGTTTTTT	CASSGYEKLFF
TRBD1	few	TRBJ1-2	TRBV5-5	TGTGCCAGCAGCTTCCGGGACAGTTATGGCTACACCTTC	CASSFRDSYGYTF
-	few	TRBJ2-7	TRBV6-5	TGTGCCAGCAGCCGGGACACCTACTACGAGCAGTACTTC	CASSRDTYYEQYF
-	many	TRBJ2-1	TRBV5-1	TGCGCCAGCGGAACGGGAGAGATATACAATGAGCAGTTCTTC	CASGTGEIYNEQFF